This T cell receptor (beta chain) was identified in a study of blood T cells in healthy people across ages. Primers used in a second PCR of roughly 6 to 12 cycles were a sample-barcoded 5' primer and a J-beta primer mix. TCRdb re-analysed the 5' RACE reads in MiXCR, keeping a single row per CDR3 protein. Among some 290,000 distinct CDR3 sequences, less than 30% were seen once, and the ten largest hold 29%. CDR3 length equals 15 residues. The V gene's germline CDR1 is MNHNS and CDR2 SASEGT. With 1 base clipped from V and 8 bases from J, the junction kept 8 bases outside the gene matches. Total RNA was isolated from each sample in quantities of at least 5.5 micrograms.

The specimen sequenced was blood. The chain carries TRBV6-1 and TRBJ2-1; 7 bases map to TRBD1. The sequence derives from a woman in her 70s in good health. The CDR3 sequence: CASSEGQGTWDEQFF. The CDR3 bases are TGTGCCAGCAGTGAAGGACAGGGTACTTGGGATGAGCAGTTCTTC.